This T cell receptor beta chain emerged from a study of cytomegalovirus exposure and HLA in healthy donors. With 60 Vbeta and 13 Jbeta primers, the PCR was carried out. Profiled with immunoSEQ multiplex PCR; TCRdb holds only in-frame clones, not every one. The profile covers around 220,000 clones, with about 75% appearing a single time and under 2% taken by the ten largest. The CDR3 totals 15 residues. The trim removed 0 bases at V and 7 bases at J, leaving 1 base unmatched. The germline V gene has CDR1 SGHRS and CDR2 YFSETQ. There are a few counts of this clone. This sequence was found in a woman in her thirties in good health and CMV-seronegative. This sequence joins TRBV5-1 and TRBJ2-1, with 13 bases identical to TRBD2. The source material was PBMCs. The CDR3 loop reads CASSLELAGGNEQFF. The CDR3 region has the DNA TGCGCCAGCAGCTTGGAACTAGCGGGAGGGAATGAGCAGTTCTTC.